This TCR beta chain was profiled in a study of blood T cells in healthy people across ages. Study-wide results and limits: It was not possible, with unsorted PBMCs, to conclusively compare naive and antigen-experienced cells.

Total RNA was extracted at no less than 6 micrograms per sample. Of note for this clonotype: Antigen: not known. The germline gene is not matched at one end of the junction; a read error may be the cause.

A second PCR, run for about 6 to 12 cycles, used a sample-barcoded 5' primer plus a J-beta primer mix. In TCRdb, the 5' RACE reads were re-called with MiXCR into one record per CDR3 protein. The sample has around 1.5 million distinct CDR3 sequences, 42% seen once; the top ten hold roughly 8.2%. This sequence was found in a woman aged 18-29 years in good health. Sample: blood.

The CDR3 loop reads CASDRDSGADVLTF. CDR3 nucleotides: TGTGCCAGCGACCGGGACTCTGGGGCCGACGTCCTGACTTTC. The V call is TRBV6-6, the J call TRBJ2-6, with D possibly being TRBD2 (6 bases). The CDR3 is 14 amino acids. CDR1 MNHNY and CDR2 SVGAGI come from the germline V gene (reference sequence).